These T cell receptor beta chains were read from a single sample in a study of CD8+CD57+ T cells in acquired aplastic anemia. TCRdb reanalysed the reads using MiXCR and keeps one entry per CDR3 protein. This sample has 55,000 to 80,000 distinct CDR3 sequences, with around half found just once. The sequenced sample consisted of sorted CD4+, CD8+, or CD8+CD57+ T cells (not recorded which) from PBMCs. The receptors come from a human donor in good health, serving as a control. The CDR3 runs from the conserved cysteine through the conserved F or W. Each record gives: V gene, D gene, clone size, J gene, CDR3 DNA, CDR3 protein. D genes are given only for firm matches. The size of a clone is reported for some rows only, either as once, few or many, or as a class for expanded clones.

TRBV5-8	.	few	TRBJ1-2	TGTGCCAGCTTAGTGGGAGATGGCTACACCTTC	CASLVGDGYTF
TRBV7-7	TRBD2	.	TRBJ2-5	TGTGCCAGCAGCCAAACTAGCGGGGGGACCTTGGGGGAGACCCAGTACTTC	CASSQTSGGTLGETQYF
TRBV7-2	.	.	TRBJ1-1	TGTGCCAGCAGTGAAGCGGGGGGACAAGGGAACACTGAAGCTTTCTTT	CASSEAGGQGNTEAFF
TRBV25-1	TRBD1	few	TRBJ1-2	TGTGCCAGCAGTGTGGGACAGAACTATGGCTACACCTTC	CASSVGQNYGYTF
TRBV20-1	.	.	TRBJ2-3	TGCAGTGCTAGAGTAGCGACAGATACGCAGTATTTT	CSARVATDTQYF
TRBV5-1	TRBD2	.	TRBJ2-1	TGCGCCAGCAGCATGGGACTAGCGGGGGGTTTCTACAATGAGCAGTTCTTC	CASSMGLAGGFYNEQFF
TRBV24-1	.	.	TRBJ2-1	TGTGCCACCAGTGCCGCGGGAAGGGGCAATGAGCAGTTCTTC	CATSAAGRGNEQFF
TRBV27	TRBD1	many	TRBJ1-2	TGTGCCAGCAGTTATCGACAGGGGCACTATGGCTACACCTTC	CASSYRQGHYGYTF
TRBV15	.	.	TRBJ1-2	TGTGCCACCAGCAGAGTGGTGGTTACAGAGTCCTATGGCTACACCTTC	CATSRVVVTESYGYTF
TRBV2	TRBD1	.	TRBJ2-7	TGTGCCAGCAGTGACCGGACAGGGACCTACGAGCAGTACTTC	CASSDRTGTYEQYF
TRBV4-3	.	.	TRBJ1-6	TGCGCCAGCAGCCAGATGGGACACCCTTTGGATTCACCCCTCCACTTT	CASSQMGHPLDSPLHF
TRBV27	TRBD2	many	TRBJ2-7	TGTGCCAGCAGTTTAACTAGCGGGAGGGCCTCCTACGAGCAGTACTTC	CASSLTSGRASYEQYF
TRBV20-1	TRBD2	.	TRBJ2-1	TGCAGTGCTAGAGCACCCTTAGCGGGACTGTCGAATGAGCAGTTCTTC	CSARAPLAGLSNEQFF
TRBV19	.	.	TRBJ1-2	TGTGCCAGTAGTATGGTCGGGGATAAGGATGGCTACACCTTC	CASSMVGDKDGYTF
TRBV2	.	.	TRBJ1-5	TGTGCCAGCAGTGACAGAGGGCGTCGGCCCCAGCATTTT	CASSDRGRRPQHF
TRBV20-1	TRBD2	.	TRBJ2-1	TGCAGTGCTAGAGGGGCCAGCGGGGGGGCCACTGACTACAATGAGCAGTTCTTC	CSARGASGGATDYNEQFF
TRBV10-3	TRBD1	many	TRBJ1-3	TGTGCCATCAGTCCGCCGGGACAGACGCCTTTCTCTGGAAACACCATATATTTT	CAISPPGQTPFSGNTIYF
TRBV10-1	.	.	TRBJ1-2	TGCGCCAGCAGTGAGTCGGGTCTTTCTAACTATGGCTACACCTTC	CASSESGLSNYGYTF
TRBV13	.	many	TRBJ2-4	TGTGCCAGCAGCCCAACCCCCTCAGGAGGGGGACTTCAGTACTTC	CASSPTPSGGGLQYF
TRBV15	TRBD1	medium-sized	TRBJ1-5	TGTGCCACCAGCAGAGCGGACAGGGGAGGCAATCAGCCCCAGCATTTT	CATSRADRGGNQPQHF
TRBV27	TRBD1	.	TRBJ2-7	TGTGCCAGCAGTTTGGGACAGGAGCAGTACTTC	CASSLGQEQYF
TRBV6-5	TRBD1	few	TRBJ2-6	TGTGCCAGCAGTTCCCGACAGGGGGCCCCCGTCTCTGGGGCCAACGTCCTGACTTTC	CASSSRQGAPVSGANVLTF
TRBV20-1	TRBD1	many	TRBJ1-2	TGCAGTGCTCCGGACAGGGGCAACTATGGCTACACCTTC	CSAPDRGNYGYTF
TRBV7-9	.	.	TRBJ2-5	TGTGCCAGCAGCCGGAGGGGTAGCGAGACCCAGTACTTC	CASSRRGSETQYF
TRBV20-1	TRBD1	.	TRBJ1-2	TGCAGTGCACCGGGACAGGGGAGCGGCTACACCTTC	CSAPGQGSGYTF
TRBV12-3/TRBV12-4	.	many	TRBJ1-6	TGTGCCAGCACTATGTGGGGGCTCGATAATTCACCCCTCCACTTT	CASTMWGLDNSPLHF
TRBV15	.	.	TRBJ1-1	TGTGCCACCAGCAGAGGAGGGTTGACGAACACTGAAGCTTTCTTT	CATSRGGLTNTEAFF
TRBV14	TRBD1	many	TRBJ1-2	TGTGCCAGCAGCCACCTCGGGGCGGACAGGGTCGGCGGCTACACCTTC	CASSHLGADRVGGYTF